The entry below describes one T cell receptor beta chain. This sample is part of a study of T-cell memory formation after mild COVID-19. The CDR3 is 16 amino acids. The V end was cut by 6 bases, the J end by 1 base, with 17 bases between. CDR1 is KGHSH and CDR2 is LQKENI in the germline V gene. TCRdb used MiXCR to reprocess the 5' RACE reads, holding one entry per CDR3 protein. The data show 350,000 to 550,000 distinct CDR3 sequences, approximately 19% seen once. The receptor was isolated from a man between 18 and 35 years old who had mild COVID-19 (a few samples of this study predate the infection). Cell type and time point are not known. The chain has TRBV18 and TRBJ2-3, with D possibly being TRBD1 or TRBD2 (6 bases each). The sequencing input was PBMCs or a T cell subset sorted from them (not recorded which). This CDR3 is CASSQVGGRRTDTQYF. For the CDR3, the DNA is TGTGCCAGCTCCCAGGTAGGGGGGCGCCGCACAGATACGCAGTATTTT. Drawing the rest from reference TRBV18 and TRBJ2-3, the complete variable domain is NAGVMQNPRHLVRRRGQEARLRCSPMKGHSHVYWYRQLPEEGLKFMVYLQKENIIDESGMPKERFSAEFPKEGPSILRIQQVVRGDSAAYFCASSQVGGRRTDTQYFGPGTRLTVL.